This T cell receptor (beta chain) was documented in a study of control samples from healthy donors and cancer patients. This table comes from immunoSEQ multiplex PCR, and its TCRdb copy is limited to in-frame clones, with some not included. The sample yields 180,000 or so clones, 90% to 95% seen once. Germline lookup yields CDR1 LGHNA and CDR2 YNFKEQ. The CDR3 runs 13 residues. The V end lost 4 bases, the J end lost 1 base, and 7 bases lay between the germline ends. The source is a woman aged 25-40 years in good health. Sample: blood. This chain joins TRBV4-2 and TRBJ1-1; D might be TRBD1 (5 bases). The CDR3 spells CASSRGQNTEAFF. The CDR3 region has the DNA TGTGCCAGCAGCCGAGGACAGAACACTGAAGCTTTCTTT.